These 9 T cell receptor beta chains originate from one sample sequenced in a study of cytomegalovirus exposure and HLA in healthy donors. The PCR used 60 Vbeta and 13 Jbeta primers. Some clones are missing from TCRdb's copy, which holds only in-frame ones; the method was immunoSEQ multiplex PCR. In total, the table holds fewer than 70,000 clones. The source material was PBMCs. The source of these receptors is a woman aged 18-35 years in good health and CMV-seronegative.

With respect to this clone: One junction end does not reproduce the germline sequence, and a read error may be involved. The genes are TRBV7-8 and TRBJ2-5; TRBD2 aligns across 9 bases. Germline V gives CDR1 SGHVS, CDR2 FQNEAQ. The length of the CDR3 is 16 residues. The CDR3 nucleotides are TGTGCCAGCAGCGTAGCCCCGACTAGCGGATTGGAGACCCAGTACTTC. It yields the protein CASSVAPTSGLETQYF.

The rearrangement links TRBV28 to TRBJ1-5; TRBD1 matches at 8 bases. The CDR3 consists of 13 residues. CDR1 MDHEN and CDR2 SYDVKM come from the germline V gene. Losses at the gene ends were 7 bases for V and 2 bases for J; bases not matched to a gene: 1. The CDR3 protein is CASTTGGNQPQHF. CDR3 bases: TGTGCCAGCACGACAGGGGGCAATCAGCCCCAGCATTTT. The variable domain in full, completed from reference TRBV28 and TRBJ1-5, reads DVKVTQSSRYLVKRTGEKVFLECVQDMDHENMFWYRQDPGLGLRLIYFSYDVKMKEKGDIPEGYSVSREKKERFSLILESASTNQTSMYLCASTTGGNQPQHFGDGTRLSIL.

The chain carries TRBV29-1 and TRBJ2-1, with a possible D match to TRBD1 (6 bases). The CDR3 runs to 14 residues. Trimming removed 7 bases from V and 9 bases from J, with 22 bases in between. The germline CDR1 and CDR2 sequences are SQVTM and ANQGSEA. The CDR3, as DNA: TGCAGCGGAAGAGGGGGACCACACTTCAGTGAGCAGTTCTTC. The encoded protein is CSGRGGPHFSEQFF.

This chain connects TRBV6-5 to TRBJ1-2; tentative D call: TRBD1 (5 bases). V gave up 3 bases and J gave up 8 bases, with 19 bases separating them. The germline gives CDR1 MNHEY, CDR2 SVGAGI. This CDR3 region has 15 residues. CDR3 coding DNA: TGTGCCAGCAGTTATTCGGGGGGAGGAACTGGAGGCTACACCTTC. Translating it yields CASSYSGGGTGGYTF.

The chain uses TRBV7-9 and TRBJ2-7; 8 bases match TRBD1. J was trimmed by 2 bases and V by 4 bases; bases with no gene match: 4. This CDR3 is 14 amino acids long. CDR1 is SEHNR and CDR2 is FQNEAQ in the germline V gene (reference sequence). The CDR3 DNA sequence: TGTGCCAGCAGCTCCGGGACAGGAACCTACGAGCAGTACTTC. Translated, it gives CASSSGTGTYEQYF.

The chain is built from TRBV9 and TRBJ1-2; 11 nucleotides agree with TRBD1. Trimming removed 4 bases from V and 5 bases from J; junction bases left unmatched: 7. Germline-derived CDR1 and CDR2 are SGDLS and YYNGEE. The CDR3 spans 15 residues. The CDR3 loop reads CASSTRGQGGYGYTF. CDR3 nucleotides: TGTGCCAGCAGCACCCGGGGACAGGGGGGATATGGCTACACCTTC.

The V gene is TRBV2, the J gene TRBJ1-2; 8 nucleotides align to TRBD1. The CDR3 is made up of 14 amino acids. Trimming at V came to 3 bases and at J to 4 bases, leaving 4 bases not matched to a gene. Germline values: CDR1 SNHLY, CDR2 FYNNEI. The CDR3 region has the DNA TGTGCCAGCAGTGACTCAGGGGGCGCCTATGGCTACACCTTC. Its protein is CASSDSGGAYGYTF.

V and J are TRBV20-1 and TRBJ2-5; TRBD1 might be the D (6 bases). The germline V gene encodes CDR1 DFQATT and CDR2 SNEGSKA (reference sequence). The CDR3 runs to 11 residues. CDR3 nucleotide sequence: TGCAATACCCGTAGGGGGGAGACCCAGTACTTC. This codes for CNTRRGETQYF.

The gene calls are TRBV18 and TRBJ1-2; D perhaps matches TRBD1 (6 bases). Trimming cost V 6 bases and J 7 bases, with 15 bases left between them. This CDR3 is 13 amino acids long. CDR1 KGHSH and CDR2 LQKENI come from the germline V gene. CDR3 DNA sequence: TGTGCCAGCTCTCCCCAGGGGAAGAGTGGCTACACCTTC. It specifies CASSPQGKSGYTF.